The clone carrying this TCR beta chain was detected a few times. The antigen is not known. A single record per CDR3 protein comes from TCRdb applying MiXCR to the 5' RACE reads. The sample yields about 83,000 distinct CDR3 sequences, 8.5% to 12% seen once. This CDR3 has 14 residues. Germline values: CDR1 SEHNR, CDR2 FQNEAQ (reference sequence). V lost 5 bases and J lost 4; bases outside the gene matches: 5. This sample was taken from a study of early T cells in non-severe SARS-CoV-2 infection. Across the study: Unpaired chains resulted from sequencing bulk RNA of unsorted whole blood. Study results and limitations: In VDJdb matching, anti-spike CD8 responses were favored while private and CD4 specificities went missing.

This TCR was sampled from an adult who was a healthcare worker with PCR-confirmed SARS-CoV-2 infection or an uninfected control (not recorded which). Sequencing was performed on whole blood, taken at baseline. The rearrangement uses TRBV7-9 and TRBJ2-3, with 8 bases that match TRBD2. The CDR3 spells CASSRGGLSDTQYF. The CDR3, as DNA: TGTGCCAGCAGCCGGGGGGGGCTCTCAGATACGCAGTATTTT.